A selection of T cell receptor beta chains follows, all from one sample in a study of spatial heterogeneity in lung cancer. TCRdb analysed the 5' RACE reads with MiXCR anew, one entry per CDR3 protein. The table includes more than 25,000 distinct CDR3 sequences, 5% to 6.5% detected once. The sequences come from PBMCs, collected at follow-up. Source of these receptors: a female donor with early-stage non-small cell lung cancer. CDR3s include the opening cysteine and the closing phenylalanine or tryptophan. A D gene is named only where the DNA matches it firmly. Clone sizes are shown as how often the clone was seen (once, few, many) or a class if it is expanded.

V: TRBV10-2; D: TRBD1; size: many; J: TRBJ1-4; DNA: TGCGCCAGCATGCGGGACAGGGGGCGAGTGACTAATGAAAAACTGTTTTTT; CDR3: CASMRDRGRVTNEKLFF
V: TRBV19; D: -; size: many; J: TRBJ2-3; DNA: TGTGCCAGTAGCCTCGGAGTTACAGATACGCAGTATTTT; CDR3: CASSLGVTDTQYF
V: TRBV7-2; D: -; size: many; J: TRBJ2-3; DNA: TGTGCCAGCAGCCGGGTGTCGGGCACAGATACGCAGTATTTT; CDR3: CASSRVSGTDTQYF
V: TRBV11-2; D: TRBD1; size: many; J: TRBJ2-7; DNA: TGTGCCAGCAGCTACCGGGACAGGACCTACGAGCAGTACTTC; CDR3: CASSYRDRTYEQYF
V: TRBV5-5; D: -; size: many; J: TRBJ2-5; DNA: TGTGCCAGCAGCTGGGGGACTGGACAAGAGACCCAGTACTTC; CDR3: CASSWGTGQETQYF
V: TRBV7-8; D: TRBD2; size: many; J: TRBJ2-2; DNA: TGTGCCAGCAGCTTCACTAGACTAGCCAACACCGGGGAGCTGTTTTTT; CDR3: CASSFTRLANTGELFF
V: TRBV6-6; D: -; size: many; J: TRBJ1-2; DNA: TGTGCCAGCAGTACACAGGGTAGCTATGGCTACACCTTC; CDR3: CASSTQGSYGYTF
V: TRBV27; D: -; size: many; J: TRBJ1-6; DNA: TGTGCCAGCAGGAGGAGCGGGACTCTAGGGCCATATTCACCCCTCCACTTT; CDR3: CASRRSGTLGPYSPLHF
V: TRBV29-1; D: TRBD1; size: many; J: TRBJ2-3; DNA: TGCAGCGGGGGACTGGGACAGGCCACAGATACGCAGTATTTT; CDR3: CSGGLGQATDTQYF
V: TRBV30; D: -; size: many; J: TRBJ2-1; DNA: TGTGCCTGGAGTGTATTAAGGGGGTATGAGCAGTTCTTC; CDR3: CAWSVLRGYEQFF
V: TRBV10-3; D: -; size: many; J: TRBJ2-5; DNA: TGTGCCATCAGCCCAGACCAAGAGACCCAGTACTTC; CDR3: CAISPDQETQYF
V: TRBV7-9; D: TRBD1; size: many; J: TRBJ1-2; DNA: TGTGCCAGCAGCGGTCTGGACAGGGATAACTATGGCTACACCTTC; CDR3: CASSGLDRDNYGYTF
V: TRBV5-5; D: -; size: few; J: TRBJ2-2; DNA: TGTGCCAGCAGCTTGGACTTCCGCAACACCGGGGAGCTGTTTTTT; CDR3: CASSLDFRNTGELFF
V: TRBV28; D: -; size: many; J: TRBJ2-4; DNA: TGTGCCAGCAGTTTCTCGGCCAAAAACATTCAGTACTTC; CDR3: CASSFSAKNIQYF
V: TRBV19; D: -; size: many; J: TRBJ2-2; DNA: TGTGCCAGTAGTATAGACTACACCGGGGAGCTGTTTTTT; CDR3: CASSIDYTGELFF
V: TRBV7-2; D: -; size: many; J: TRBJ1-2; DNA: TGTGCCAGCAGCTTAGACTTCAAAGGGCTTCGAGGCTACACCTTC; CDR3: CASSLDFKGLRGYTF
V: TRBV23-1; D: TRBD1; size: many; J: TRBJ2-5; DNA: TGCGCCAGCAGTCAATCGGGACAGAAAGAGACCCAGTACTTC; CDR3: CASSQSGQKETQYF